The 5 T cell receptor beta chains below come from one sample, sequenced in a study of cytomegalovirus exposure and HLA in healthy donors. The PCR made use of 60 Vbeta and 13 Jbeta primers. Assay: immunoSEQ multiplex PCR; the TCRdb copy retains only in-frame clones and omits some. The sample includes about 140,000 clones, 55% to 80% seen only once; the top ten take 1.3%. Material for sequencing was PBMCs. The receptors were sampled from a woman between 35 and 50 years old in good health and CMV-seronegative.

The CDR3 coding sequence is TGTGCCAGCAACCTATTAAGGACAGGGGTGCCCTACGAGCAGTACGTC. Amino acid sequence: CASNLLRTGVPYEQYV. The chain links TRBV7-2 to TRBJ2-7; the match to TRBD1 covers 9 bases. The V segment lost 7 bases and the J segment 2 bases; nucleotides outside the gene matches: 12. CDR3 length: 16 residues. Germline values: CDR1 SGHTA, CDR2 FQGNSA.

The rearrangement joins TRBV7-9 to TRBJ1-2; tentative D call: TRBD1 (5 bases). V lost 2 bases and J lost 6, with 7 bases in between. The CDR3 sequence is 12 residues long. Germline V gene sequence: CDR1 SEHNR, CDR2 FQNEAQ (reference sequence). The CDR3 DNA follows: TGTGCCAGCAGCTTAAGGGGCAATGGCTACACCTTC. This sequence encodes CASSLRGNGYTF.

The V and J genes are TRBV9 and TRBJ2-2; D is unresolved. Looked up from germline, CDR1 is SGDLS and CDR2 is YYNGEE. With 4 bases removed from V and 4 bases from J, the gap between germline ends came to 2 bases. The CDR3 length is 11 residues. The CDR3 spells CASSLTGELFF. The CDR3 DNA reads TGTGCCAGCAGCCTCACCGGGGAGCTGTTTTTT.

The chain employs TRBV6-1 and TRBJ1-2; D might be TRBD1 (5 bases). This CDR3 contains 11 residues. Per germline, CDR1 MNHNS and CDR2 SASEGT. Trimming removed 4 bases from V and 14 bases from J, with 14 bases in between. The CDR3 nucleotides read TGTGCCAGCAGTGGTGGGGGGGGAGTAACCTTC. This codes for CASSGGGGVTF.

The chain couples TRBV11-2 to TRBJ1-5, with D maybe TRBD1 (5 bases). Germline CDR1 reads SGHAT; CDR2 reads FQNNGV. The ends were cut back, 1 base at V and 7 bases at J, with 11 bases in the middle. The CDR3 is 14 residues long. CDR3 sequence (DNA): TGTGCCAGCAGCTTAGCGGGGGGAGGCCAGCCCCAGCATTTT. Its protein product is CASSLAGGGQPQHF. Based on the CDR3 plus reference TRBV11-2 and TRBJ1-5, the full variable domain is EAGVAQSPRYKIIEKRQSVAFWCNPISGHATLYWYQQILGQGPKLLIQFQNNGVVDDSQLPKDRFSAERLKGVDSTLKIQPAKLEDSAVYLCASSLAGGGQPQHFGDGTRLSIL.